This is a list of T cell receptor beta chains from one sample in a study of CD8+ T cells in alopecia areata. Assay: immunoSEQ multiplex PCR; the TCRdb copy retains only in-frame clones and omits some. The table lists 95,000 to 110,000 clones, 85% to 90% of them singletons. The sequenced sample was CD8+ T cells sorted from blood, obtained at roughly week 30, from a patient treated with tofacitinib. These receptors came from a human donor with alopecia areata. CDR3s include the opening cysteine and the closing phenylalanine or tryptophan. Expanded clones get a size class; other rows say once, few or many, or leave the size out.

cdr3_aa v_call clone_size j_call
CASSGRESNYGYTF TRBV7-9 once TRBJ1-2
CASSPGGTPASYEQYF TRBV9 once TRBJ2-7
CASSQVGDDEQYF TRBV1 NA TRBJ2-7
CASSLEDGEETQYF TRBV5-4 NA TRBJ2-5
CASSFGDGSYEQYF TRBV5-1 NA TRBJ2-7
CASSPTAFSGANVLTF TRBV5-5 NA TRBJ2-6
CAISMQAGDEQFF TRBV10-3 NA TRBJ2-1
CASSVTRPRSTDTQYF TRBV2 NA TRBJ2-3
CASAEFGQAQETQYF TRBV6-5 NA TRBJ2-5
CASSHGWGGSQYEQYF TRBV4-1 NA TRBJ2-7
CATSRGEGGEGQETQYF TRBV15 NA TRBJ2-5
CASSYGGGRVGYEQYF TRBV6-5 NA TRBJ2-7
CASGDDPAYEQYF TRBV27 NA TRBJ2-7
CASSKETQYF TRBV25-1 NA TRBJ2-5
CASSLAGDGTGELFF TRBV5-4 NA TRBJ2-2
CASSLPPGGHTEAFF TRBV18 NA TRBJ1-1
CASSYSEAGCYEQYF TRBV6-7 NA TRBJ2-7
CASSGETQYF TRBV9 NA TRBJ2-5
CASRPPSSYNEQFF TRBV27 NA TRBJ2-1
CASSLTGYEQYF TRBV27 NA TRBJ2-7
CASSSLAHNGETQYF TRBV7-7 NA TRBJ2-5
CASSPRLGTSNNEQFF TRBV9 NA TRBJ2-1
CASIDGQTTDTQYF TRBV2 NA TRBJ2-3
CASSQAGYDFEQYF TRBV6-5 NA TRBJ2-7
CASSLARDRRSYEQYF TRBV7-9 NA TRBJ2-7
CSARGLAGERYNEQFF TRBV29-1 NA TRBJ2-1
CASSPQPGLAVLTGELFF TRBV7-8 once TRBJ2-2